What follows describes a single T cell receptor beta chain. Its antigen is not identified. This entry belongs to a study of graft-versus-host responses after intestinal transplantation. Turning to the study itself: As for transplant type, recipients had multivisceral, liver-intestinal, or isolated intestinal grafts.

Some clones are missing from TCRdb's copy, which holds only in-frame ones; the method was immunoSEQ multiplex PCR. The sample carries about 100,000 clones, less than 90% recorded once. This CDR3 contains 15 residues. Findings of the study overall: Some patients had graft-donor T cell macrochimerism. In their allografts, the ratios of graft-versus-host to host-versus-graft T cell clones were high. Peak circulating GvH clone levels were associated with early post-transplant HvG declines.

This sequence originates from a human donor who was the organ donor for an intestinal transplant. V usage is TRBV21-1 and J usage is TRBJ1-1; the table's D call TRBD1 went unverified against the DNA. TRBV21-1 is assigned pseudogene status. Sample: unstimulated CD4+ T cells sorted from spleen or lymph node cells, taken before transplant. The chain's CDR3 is CASSSTGHTNGEAFF. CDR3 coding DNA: TGTGCCAGCTCCTCGACAGGGCATACGAACGGTGAAGCTTTCTTT.